This T cell receptor (beta chain) was profiled in a study of liver allograft versus peripheral blood T cells. Across the whole study: The study compared liver allograft T cell receptor repertoires against peripheral blood repertoires of liver transplant recipients.

Points from the study as a whole: According to reports, the T cell receptor repertoires inside liver allografts differed from those in peripheral blood.

The CDR3 consists of 14 residues. The ends were cut back, 4 bases at V and 3 bases at J, with 14 bases in the middle. In germline, CDR1 is SGHNT, CDR2 YYREEE (reference sequence). Concerning this clonotype itself: No antigen is known for it.

From the reads, TCRdb called clonotypes with MiXCR, one entry per CDR3 protein. The data hold about 13,000 distinct CDR3 sequences, with roughly 20% observed a single time. J is TRBJ2-7 and V is TRBV5-4; possible D gene TRBD1, 6 bases. The receptor was isolated from a human patient who had a liver transplant. Part of the T cell pool may stem from the graft donor. In DNA, the CDR3 is TGTGCCAGCAGCCTAACGGGACAACTCTACGAGCAGTACTTC. It specifies CASSLTGQLYEQYF.